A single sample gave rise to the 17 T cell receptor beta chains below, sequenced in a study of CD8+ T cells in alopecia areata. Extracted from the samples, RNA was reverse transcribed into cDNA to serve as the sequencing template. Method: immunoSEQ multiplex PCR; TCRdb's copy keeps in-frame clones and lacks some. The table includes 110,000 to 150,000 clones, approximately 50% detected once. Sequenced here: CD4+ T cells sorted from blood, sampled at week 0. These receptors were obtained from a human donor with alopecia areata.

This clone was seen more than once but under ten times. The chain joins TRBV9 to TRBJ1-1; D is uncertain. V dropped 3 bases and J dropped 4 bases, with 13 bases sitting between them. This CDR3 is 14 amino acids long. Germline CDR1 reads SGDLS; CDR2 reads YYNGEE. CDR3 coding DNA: TGTGCCAGCAGCGATCAGACTGCATCCACTGAAGCTTTCTTT. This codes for CASSDQTASTEAFF.

For the CDR3, the DNA is TGTGCCTGGCTGAGGCCGGGTAATGAAAAACTGTTTTTT. Amino acids: CAWLRPGNEKLFF. This chain connects TRBV30 to TRBJ1-4; D not certain. V was clipped by 5 bases and J by 4 bases, with 11 bases between them. There are 13 residues in the CDR3. The germline CDR1 and CDR2 sequences are GTSNPN and SVGIG (reference sequence).

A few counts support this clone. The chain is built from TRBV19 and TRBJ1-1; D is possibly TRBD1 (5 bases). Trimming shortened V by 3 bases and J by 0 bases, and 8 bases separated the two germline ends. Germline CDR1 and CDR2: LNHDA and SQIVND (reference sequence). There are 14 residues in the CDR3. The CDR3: CASSMGGLNTEAFF. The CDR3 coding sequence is TGTGCCAGTAGTATGGGGGGACTGAACACTGAAGCTTTCTTT. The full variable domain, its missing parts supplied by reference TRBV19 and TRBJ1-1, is DGGITQSPKYLFRKEGQNVTLSCEQNLNHDAMYWYRQDPGQGLRLIYYSQIVNDFQKGDIAEGYSVSREKKESFPLTVTSAQKNPTAFYLCASSMGGLNTEAFFGQGTRLTVV.

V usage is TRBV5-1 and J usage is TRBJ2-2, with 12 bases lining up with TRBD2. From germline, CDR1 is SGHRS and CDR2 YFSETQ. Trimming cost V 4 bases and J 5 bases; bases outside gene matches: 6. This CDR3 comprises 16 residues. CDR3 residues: CASSPLTSGSTGELFF. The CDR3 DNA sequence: TGCGCCAGCAGCCCCCTGACTAGCGGGAGTACCGGGGAGCTGTTTTTT.

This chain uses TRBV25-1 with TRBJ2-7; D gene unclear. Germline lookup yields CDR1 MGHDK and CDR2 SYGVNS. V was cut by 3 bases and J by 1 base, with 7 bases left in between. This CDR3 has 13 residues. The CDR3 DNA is TGTGCCAGCAGTGACGCAGATTCCTACGAGCAGTACTTC. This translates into CASSDADSYEQYF.

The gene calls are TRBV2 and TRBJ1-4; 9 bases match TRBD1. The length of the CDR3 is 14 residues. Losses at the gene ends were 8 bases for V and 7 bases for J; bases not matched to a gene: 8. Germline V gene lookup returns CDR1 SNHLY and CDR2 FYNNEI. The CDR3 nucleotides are TGTGCCAGCGCCTCCGGACAGGGGTTTGAAAAACTGTTTTTT. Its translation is CASASGQGFEKLFF.

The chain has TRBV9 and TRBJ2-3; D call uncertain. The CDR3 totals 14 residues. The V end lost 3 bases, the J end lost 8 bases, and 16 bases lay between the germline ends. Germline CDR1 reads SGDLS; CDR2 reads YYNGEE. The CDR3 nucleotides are TGTGCCAGCAGCGGAACTCTCTTCGGTGTTACGCAGTATTTT. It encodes CASSGTLFGVTQYF. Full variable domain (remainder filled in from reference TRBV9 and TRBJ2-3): DSGVTQTPKHLITATGQRVTLRCSPRSGDLSVYWYQQSLDQGLQFLIQYYNGEERAKGNILERFSAQQFPDLHSELNLSSLELGDSALYFCASSGTLFGVTQYFGPGTRLTVL.

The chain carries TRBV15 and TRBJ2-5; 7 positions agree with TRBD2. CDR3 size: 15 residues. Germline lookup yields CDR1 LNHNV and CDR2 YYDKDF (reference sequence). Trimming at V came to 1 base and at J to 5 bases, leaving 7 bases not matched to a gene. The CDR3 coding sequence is TGTGCCACCAGCAGAGGGGCGGGAGAGGCGGAGACCCAGTACTTC. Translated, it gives CATSRGAGEAETQYF.

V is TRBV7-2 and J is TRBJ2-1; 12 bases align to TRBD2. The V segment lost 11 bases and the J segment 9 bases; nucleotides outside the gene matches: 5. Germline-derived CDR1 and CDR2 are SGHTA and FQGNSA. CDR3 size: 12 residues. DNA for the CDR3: TGTGCCGGGGAGGGACTAGCGGGTGAGCAGTTCTTC. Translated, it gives CAGEGLAGEQFF.

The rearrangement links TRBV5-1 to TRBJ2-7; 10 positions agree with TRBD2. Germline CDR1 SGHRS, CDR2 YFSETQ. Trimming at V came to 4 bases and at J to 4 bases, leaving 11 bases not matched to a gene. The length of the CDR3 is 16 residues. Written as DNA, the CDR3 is TGCGCCAGCAGCCCCACCCGGACTAGCGGCGTATACGAGCAGTACTTC. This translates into CASSPTRTSGVYEQYF. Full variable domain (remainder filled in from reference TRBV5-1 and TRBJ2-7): KAGVTQTPRYLIKTRGQQVTLSCSPISGHRSVSWYQQTPGQGLQFLFEYFSETQRNKGNFPGRFSGRQFSNSRSEMNVSTLELGDSALYLCASSPTRTSGVYEQYFGPGTRLTVT.

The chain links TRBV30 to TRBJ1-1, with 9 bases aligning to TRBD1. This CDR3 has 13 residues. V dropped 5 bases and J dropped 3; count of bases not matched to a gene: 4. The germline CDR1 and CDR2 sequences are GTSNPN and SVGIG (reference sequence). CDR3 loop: CAWVWTGDTEAFF. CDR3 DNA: TGTGCCTGGGTCTGGACAGGGGACACTGAAGCTTTCTTT.

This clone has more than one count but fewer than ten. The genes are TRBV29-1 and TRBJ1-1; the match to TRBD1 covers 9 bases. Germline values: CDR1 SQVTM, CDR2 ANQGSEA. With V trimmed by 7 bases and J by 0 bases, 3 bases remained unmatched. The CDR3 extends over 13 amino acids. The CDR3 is CSARDRVNTEAFF. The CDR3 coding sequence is TGCAGCGCGCGGGACAGGGTGAACACTGAAGCTTTCTTT.

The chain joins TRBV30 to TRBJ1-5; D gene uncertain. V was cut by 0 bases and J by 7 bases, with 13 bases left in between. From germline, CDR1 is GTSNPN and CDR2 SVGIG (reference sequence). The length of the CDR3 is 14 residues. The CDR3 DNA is TGTGCCTGGAGTGTTCGTACGATCTACCAGCCCCAGCATTTT. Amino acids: CAWSVRTIYQPQHF.

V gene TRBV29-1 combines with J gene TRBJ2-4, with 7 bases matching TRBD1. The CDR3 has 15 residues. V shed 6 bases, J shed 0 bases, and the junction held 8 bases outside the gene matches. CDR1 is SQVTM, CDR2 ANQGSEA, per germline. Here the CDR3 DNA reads TGCAGCGTCGGGACAGTGCAACTAGCCAAAAACATTCAGTACTTC. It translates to CSVGTVQLAKNIQYF.

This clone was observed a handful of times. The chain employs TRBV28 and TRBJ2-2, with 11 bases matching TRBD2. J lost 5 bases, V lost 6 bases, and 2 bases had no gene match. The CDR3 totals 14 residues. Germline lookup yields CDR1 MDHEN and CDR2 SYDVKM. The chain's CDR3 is CASRLAGVTGELFF. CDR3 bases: TGTGCCAGCAGACTAGCGGGAGTTACCGGGGAGCTGTTTTTT.

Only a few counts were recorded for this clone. Here the CDR3 reads CASSFAGQGASEAFF. The CDR3 nucleotides read TGTGCCAGCAGTTTTGCGGGACAGGGGGCCTCTGAAGCTTTCTTT. V usage is TRBV28 and J usage is TRBJ1-1; TRBD1 aligns across 12 bases. V trimming: 3 bases; J trimming: 6 bases; junction bases outside the gene matches: 5. The germline V gene encodes CDR1 MDHEN and CDR2 SYDVKM. The CDR3 is 15 residues long. The full variable domain, in which reference TRBV28 and TRBJ1-1 provide the parts outside the CDR3, is DVKVTQSSRYLVKRTGEKVFLECVQDMDHENMFWYRQDPGLGLRLIYFSYDVKMKEKGDIPEGYSVSREKKERFSLILESASTNQTSMYLCASSFAGQGASEAFFGQGTRLTVV.

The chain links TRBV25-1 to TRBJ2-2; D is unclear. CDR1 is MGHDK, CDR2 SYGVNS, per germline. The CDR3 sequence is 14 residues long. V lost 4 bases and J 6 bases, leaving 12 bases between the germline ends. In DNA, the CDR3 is TGTGCCAGCAGTGGGCCAGGAAGGCCCGGGGAGCTGTTTTTT. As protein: CASSGPGRPGELFF.